The TCR beta chain described here comes from a study of T cell responses to AZD1222 COVID-19 vaccine. There are 15 residues in the CDR3. V gave up 2 bases and J gave up 3 bases, with 12 bases separating them. Data came from immunoSEQ multiplex PCR; TCRdb stores just in-frame clones and leaves some out. The sample carries about 110,000 clones, about nine tenths recorded once. Study results and caveats: The donors showed a predominance of white British ancestry and of females, with possible underestimation of clonal diversity. Targeting of unmutated variant regions was reportedly seen in nearly half of spike-specific TCRs. The number of AZD1222 recipients seropositive at baseline was only five or six. Every sample of the repertoires postdated the peak T cell response.

With respect to this clone: Its antigen is unidentified.

The sequences come from peripheral blood, collected on day 0 of AZD1222 vaccination. The chain links TRBV6-7 to TRBJ2-3; D assignment may be TRBD1 or TRBD2 (6 bases each). TRBV6-7 is noted as an ORF with a role that remains uncertain. The receptor was derived from an adult in good health. CDR3 residues: CASSYGGRRTDTQYF. The CDR3 nucleotides are TGTGCCAGCAGTTACGGGGGGCGGAGGACAGATACGCAGTATTTT.